This T cell receptor beta chain emerged from a study of blood T cell repertoires in COVID-19. Background on the study: The analysed material was cDNA or gDNA that came from T cells, B-cell-depleted T cells, or PBMCs.

In the study's own analysis: Reference gene primer amplification gave estimated nucleated cell counts. TCRdb's table, derived via immunoSEQ multiplex PCR, lists solely in-frame clones and lacks some. V, J and clone size were drawn from that table, and D and trimming were deduced from the DNA. The sample includes around 85,000 clones, roughly 90% of them seen just once. With 10 bases clipped from V and 4 bases from J, the junction kept 8 bases outside the gene matches. This CDR3 contains 13 residues. Germline V gene sequence: CDR1 WSHSY, CDR2 SAAADI. The chain combines TRBV10-2 with TRBJ2-3; 7 positions match TRBD2. Specimen: PBMCs or T cells enriched from blood (not recorded which). This TCR derives from a woman aged 50 to 60 with acute COVID-19. The CDR3: CATLGGWPDTQYF. The CDR3 coding sequence is TGCGCCACTCTCGGGGGGTGGCCAGATACGCAGTATTTT.